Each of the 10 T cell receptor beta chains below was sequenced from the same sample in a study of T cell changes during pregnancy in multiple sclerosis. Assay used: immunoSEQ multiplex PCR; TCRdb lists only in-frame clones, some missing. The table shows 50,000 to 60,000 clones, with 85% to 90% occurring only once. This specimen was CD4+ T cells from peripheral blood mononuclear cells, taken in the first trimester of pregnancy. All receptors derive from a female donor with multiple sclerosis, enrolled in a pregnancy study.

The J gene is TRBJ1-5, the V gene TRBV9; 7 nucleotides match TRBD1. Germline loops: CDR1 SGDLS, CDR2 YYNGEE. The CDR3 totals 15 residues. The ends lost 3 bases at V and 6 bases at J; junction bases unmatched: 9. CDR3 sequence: CASSAGDREGQPQHF. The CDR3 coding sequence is TGTGCCAGCAGCGCTGGCGACAGGGAAGGTCAGCCCCAGCATTTT.

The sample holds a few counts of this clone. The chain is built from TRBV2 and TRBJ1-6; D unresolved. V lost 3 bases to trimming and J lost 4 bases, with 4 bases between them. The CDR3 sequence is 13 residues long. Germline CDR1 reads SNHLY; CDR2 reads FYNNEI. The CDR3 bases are TGTGCCAGCAGTGACAGTTATAATTCACCCCTCCACTTT. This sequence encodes CASSDSYNSPLHF.

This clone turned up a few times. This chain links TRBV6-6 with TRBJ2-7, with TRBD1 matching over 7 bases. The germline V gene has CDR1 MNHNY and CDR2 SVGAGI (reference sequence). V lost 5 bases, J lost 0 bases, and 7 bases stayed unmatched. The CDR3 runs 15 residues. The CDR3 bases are TGTGCCAGCAGTGACAGGGACAGAGACTCCTACGAGCAGTACTTC. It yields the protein CASSDRDRDSYEQYF.

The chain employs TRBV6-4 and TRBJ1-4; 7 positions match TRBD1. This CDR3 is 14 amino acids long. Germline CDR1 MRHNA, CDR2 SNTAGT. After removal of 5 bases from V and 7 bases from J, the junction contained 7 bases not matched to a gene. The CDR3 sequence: CASSPQGMSEKLFF. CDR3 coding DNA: TGTGCCAGCAGTCCACAGGGGATGAGTGAAAAACTGTTTTTT.

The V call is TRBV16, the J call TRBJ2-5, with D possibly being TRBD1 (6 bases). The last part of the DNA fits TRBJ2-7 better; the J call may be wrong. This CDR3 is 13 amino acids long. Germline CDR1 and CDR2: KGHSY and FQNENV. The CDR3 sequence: CASSAQGSYEQYF. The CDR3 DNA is TGTGCCAGCAGCGCACAGGGTTCCTACGAGCAGTACTTC.

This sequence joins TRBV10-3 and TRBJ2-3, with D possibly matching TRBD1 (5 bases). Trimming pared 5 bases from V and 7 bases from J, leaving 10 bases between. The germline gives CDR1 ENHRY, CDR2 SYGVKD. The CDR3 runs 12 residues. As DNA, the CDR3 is TGTGCCATCAGTTCCCAGGGATATACGCAGTATTTT. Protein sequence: CAISSQGYTQYF.

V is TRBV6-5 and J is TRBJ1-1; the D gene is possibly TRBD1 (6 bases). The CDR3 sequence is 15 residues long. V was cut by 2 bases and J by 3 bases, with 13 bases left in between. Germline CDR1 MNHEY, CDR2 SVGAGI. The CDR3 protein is CASSYVGAVDTEAFF. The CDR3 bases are TGTGCCAGCAGTTACGTGGGGGCCGTAGACACTGAAGCTTTCTTT.

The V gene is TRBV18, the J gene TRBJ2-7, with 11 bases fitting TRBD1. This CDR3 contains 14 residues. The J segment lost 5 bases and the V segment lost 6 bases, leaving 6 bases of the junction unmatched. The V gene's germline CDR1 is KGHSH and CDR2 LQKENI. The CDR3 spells CASSARDRGNEQYF. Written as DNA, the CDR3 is TGTGCCAGCTCGGCCCGGGACAGGGGGAACGAGCAGTACTTC.

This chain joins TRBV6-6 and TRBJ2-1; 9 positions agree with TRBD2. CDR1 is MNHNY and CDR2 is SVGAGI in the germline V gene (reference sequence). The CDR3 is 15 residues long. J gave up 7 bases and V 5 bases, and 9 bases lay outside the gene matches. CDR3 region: CASSRSGLARNEQFF. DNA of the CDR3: TGTGCCAGCAGTCGGTCGGGACTAGCCCGAAATGAGCAGTTCTTC.

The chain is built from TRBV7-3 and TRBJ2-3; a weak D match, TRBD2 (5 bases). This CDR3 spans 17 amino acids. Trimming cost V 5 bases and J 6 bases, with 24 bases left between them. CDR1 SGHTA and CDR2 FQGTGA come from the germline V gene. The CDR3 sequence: CASSPTPGMGLRDTQYF. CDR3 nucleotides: TGTGCCAGCAGCCCCACCCCGGGAATGGGCCTGAGGGATACGCAGTATTTT.